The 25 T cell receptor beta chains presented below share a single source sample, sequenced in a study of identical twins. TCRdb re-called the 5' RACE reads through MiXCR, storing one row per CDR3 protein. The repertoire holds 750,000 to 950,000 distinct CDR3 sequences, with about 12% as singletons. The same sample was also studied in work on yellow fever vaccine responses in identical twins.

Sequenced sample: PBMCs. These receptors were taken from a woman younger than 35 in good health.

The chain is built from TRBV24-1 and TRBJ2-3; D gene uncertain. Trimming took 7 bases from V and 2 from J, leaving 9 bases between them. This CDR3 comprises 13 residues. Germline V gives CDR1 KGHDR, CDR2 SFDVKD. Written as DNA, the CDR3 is TGTGCCACCAGGGCCGGGCCCACAGATACGCAGTATTTT. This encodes CATRAGPTDTQYF.

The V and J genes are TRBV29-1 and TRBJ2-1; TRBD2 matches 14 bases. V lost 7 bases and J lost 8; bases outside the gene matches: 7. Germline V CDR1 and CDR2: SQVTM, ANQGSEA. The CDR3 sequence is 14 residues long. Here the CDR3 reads CSAGLAGGKDEQFF. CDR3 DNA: TGCAGCGCTGGACTAGCGGGGGGCAAGGATGAGCAGTTCTTC.

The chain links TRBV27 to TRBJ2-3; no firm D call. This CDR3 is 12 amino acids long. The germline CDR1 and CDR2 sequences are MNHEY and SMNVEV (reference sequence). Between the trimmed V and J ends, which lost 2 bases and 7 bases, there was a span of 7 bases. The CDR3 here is CASSLNGNTQYF. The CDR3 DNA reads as TGTGCCAGCAGTTTAAACGGAAATACGCAGTATTTT.

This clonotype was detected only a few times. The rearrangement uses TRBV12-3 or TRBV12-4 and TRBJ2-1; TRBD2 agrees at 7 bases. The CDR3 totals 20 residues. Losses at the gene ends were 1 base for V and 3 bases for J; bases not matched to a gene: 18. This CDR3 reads CASSLETSHPIVFNYNEQFF. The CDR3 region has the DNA TGTGCCAGCAGTTTAGAGACTAGCCACCCAATAGTTTTTAACTACAATGAGCAGTTCTTC.

CDR3 loop: CSTFDRGRNTGELFF. The CDR3 coding sequence is TGCAGTACTTTCGACAGGGGTCGGAACACCGGGGAGCTGTTTTTT. The chain uses TRBV20-1 and TRBJ2-2, with TRBD1 identical over 8 bases. Looked up from germline, CDR1 is DFQATT and CDR2 is SNEGSKA (reference sequence). The CDR3 consists of 15 residues. J was trimmed by 1 base and V by 8 bases; bases with no gene match: 9.

The CDR3 loop is CASSSTRTSGGLSEQFF. The CDR3, as DNA: TGTGCCAGCAGTTCAACTAGGACTAGCGGGGGGCTTAGTGAGCAGTTCTTC. The chain combines TRBV7-9 with TRBJ2-1; TRBD2 aligns across 14 bases. Losses at the gene ends were 6 bases for V and 9 bases for J; bases not matched to a gene: 13. Looked up from germline, CDR1 is SEHNR and CDR2 is FQNEAQ (reference sequence). The CDR3 totals 17 residues.

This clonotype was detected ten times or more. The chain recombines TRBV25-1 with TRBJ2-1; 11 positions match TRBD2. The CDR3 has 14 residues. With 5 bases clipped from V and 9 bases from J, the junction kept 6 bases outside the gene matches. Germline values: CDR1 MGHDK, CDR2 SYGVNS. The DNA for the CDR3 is TGTGCCAGCAGTTCTAGCGGGAGGAGCACTGAGCAGTTCTTC. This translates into CASSSSGRSTEQFF.

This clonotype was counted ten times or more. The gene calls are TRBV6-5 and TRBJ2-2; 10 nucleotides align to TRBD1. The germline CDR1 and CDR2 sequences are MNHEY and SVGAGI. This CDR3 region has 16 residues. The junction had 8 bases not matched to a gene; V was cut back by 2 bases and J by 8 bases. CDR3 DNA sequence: TGTGCCAGCAGTTACATCGGGACAGGGGAGTCTGGGGAGCTGTTTTTT. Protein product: CASSYIGTGESGELFF.

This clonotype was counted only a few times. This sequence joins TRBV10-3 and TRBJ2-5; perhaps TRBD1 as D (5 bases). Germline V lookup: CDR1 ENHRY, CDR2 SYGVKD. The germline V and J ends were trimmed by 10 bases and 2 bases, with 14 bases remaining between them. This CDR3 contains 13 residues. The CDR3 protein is CATKRGSQETQYF. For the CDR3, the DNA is TGTGCCACCAAAAGGGGTAGTCAAGAGACCCAGTACTTC.

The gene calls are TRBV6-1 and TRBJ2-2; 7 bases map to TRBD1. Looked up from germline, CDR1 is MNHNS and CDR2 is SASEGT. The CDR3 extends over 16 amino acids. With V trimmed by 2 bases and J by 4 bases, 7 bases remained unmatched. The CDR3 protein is CASSESRGLSTGELFF. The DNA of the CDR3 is TGTGCCAGCAGTGAAAGTAGGGGGCTGAGCACCGGGGAGCTGTTTTTT.

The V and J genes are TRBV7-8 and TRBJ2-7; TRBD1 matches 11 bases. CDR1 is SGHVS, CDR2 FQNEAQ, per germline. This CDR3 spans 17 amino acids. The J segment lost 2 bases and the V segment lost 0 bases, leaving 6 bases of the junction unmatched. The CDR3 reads CASSLATGTGGTYEQYF. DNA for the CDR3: TGTGCCAGCAGCTTAGCCACCGGGACAGGGGGAACCTACGAGCAGTACTTC.

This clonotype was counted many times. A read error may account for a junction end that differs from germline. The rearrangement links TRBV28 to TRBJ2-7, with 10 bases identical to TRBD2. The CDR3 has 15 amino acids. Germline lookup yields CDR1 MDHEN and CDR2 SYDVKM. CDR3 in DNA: TGCGCCAGCAGATTAGCGGGAGGATCATCCTACGAGCAGTACTTC. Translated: CASRLAGGSSYEQYF.

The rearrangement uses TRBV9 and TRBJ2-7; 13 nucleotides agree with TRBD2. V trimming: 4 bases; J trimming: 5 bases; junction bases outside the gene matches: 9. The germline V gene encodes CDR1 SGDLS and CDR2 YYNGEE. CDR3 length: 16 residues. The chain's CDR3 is CASSPGGTSGAHEQYV. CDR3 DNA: TGTGCCAGCAGCCCAGGGGGGACTAGCGGGGCCCACGAGCAGTACGTC.

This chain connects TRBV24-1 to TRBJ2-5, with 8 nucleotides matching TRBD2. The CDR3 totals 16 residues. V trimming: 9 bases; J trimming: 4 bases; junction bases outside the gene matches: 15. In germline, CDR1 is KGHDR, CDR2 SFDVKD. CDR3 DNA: TGTGCCACCCCAATCCTCAGGACTAGCAAAGGAGAGACCCAGTACTTC. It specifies CATPILRTSKGETQYF.

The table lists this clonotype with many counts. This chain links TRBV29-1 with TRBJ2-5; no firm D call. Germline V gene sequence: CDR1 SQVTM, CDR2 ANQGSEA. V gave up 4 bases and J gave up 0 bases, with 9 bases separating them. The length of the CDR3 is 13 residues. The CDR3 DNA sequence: TGCAGCGTTGGACCAGCGAACCAAGAGACCCAGTACTTC. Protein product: CSVGPANQETQYF.

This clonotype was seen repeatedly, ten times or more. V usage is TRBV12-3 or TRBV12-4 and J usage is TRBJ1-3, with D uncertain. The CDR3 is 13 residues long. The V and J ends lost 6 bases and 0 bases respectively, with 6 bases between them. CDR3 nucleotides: TGTGCCAGCAGCGTTTCCTCTGGAAACACCATATATTTT. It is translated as CASSVSSGNTIYF.

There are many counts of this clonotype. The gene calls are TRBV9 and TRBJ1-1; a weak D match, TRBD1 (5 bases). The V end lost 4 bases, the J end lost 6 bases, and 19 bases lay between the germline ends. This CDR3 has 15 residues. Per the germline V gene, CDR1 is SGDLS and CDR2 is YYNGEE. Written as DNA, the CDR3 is TGTGCCAGCAGCTTAATTTCCGGGACCCCCCCTGAAGCTTTCTTT. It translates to CASSLISGTPPEAFF. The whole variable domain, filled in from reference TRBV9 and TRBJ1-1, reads DSGVTQTPKHLITATGQRVTLRCSPRSGDLSVYWYQQSLDQGLQFLIQYYNGEERAKGNILERFSAQQFPDLHSELNLSSLELGDSALYFCASSLISGTPPEAFFGQGTRLTVV.

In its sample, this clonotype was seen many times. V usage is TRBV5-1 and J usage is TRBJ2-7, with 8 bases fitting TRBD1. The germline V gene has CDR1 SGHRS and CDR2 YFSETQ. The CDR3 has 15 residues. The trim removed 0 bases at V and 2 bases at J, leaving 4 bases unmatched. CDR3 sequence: CASSLGTGYTYEQYF. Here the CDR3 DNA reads TGCGCCAGCAGCTTGGGGACAGGGTATACCTACGAGCAGTACTTC.

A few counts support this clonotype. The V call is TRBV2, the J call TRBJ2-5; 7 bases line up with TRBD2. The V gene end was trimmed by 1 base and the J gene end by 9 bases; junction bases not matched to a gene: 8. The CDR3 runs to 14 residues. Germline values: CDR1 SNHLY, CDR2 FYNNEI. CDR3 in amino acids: CASSEGLGGEAQYF. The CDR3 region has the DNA TGTGCCAGCAGTGAAGGGTTGGGGGGGGAGGCCCAGTACTTC.

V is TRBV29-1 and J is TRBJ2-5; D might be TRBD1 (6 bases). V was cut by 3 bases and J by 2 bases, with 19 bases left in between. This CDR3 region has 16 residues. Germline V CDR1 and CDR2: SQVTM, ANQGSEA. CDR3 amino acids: CSVEKLASGVQETQYF. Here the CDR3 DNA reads TGCAGCGTTGAGAAGTTGGCGTCAGGGGTGCAAGAGACCCAGTACTTC.

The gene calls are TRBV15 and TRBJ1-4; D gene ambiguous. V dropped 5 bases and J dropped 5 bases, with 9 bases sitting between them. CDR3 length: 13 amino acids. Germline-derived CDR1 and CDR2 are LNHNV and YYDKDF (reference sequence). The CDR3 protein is CATSEVQNEKLFF. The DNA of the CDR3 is TGTGCCACCAGCGAGGTCCAAAATGAAAAACTGTTTTTT. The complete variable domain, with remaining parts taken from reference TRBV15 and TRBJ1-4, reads DAMVIQNPRYQVTQFGKPVTLSCSQTLNHNVMYWYQQKSSQAPKLLFHYYDKDFNNEADTPDNFQSRRPNTSFCFLDIRSPGLGDTAMYLCATSEVQNEKLFFGSGTQLSVL.

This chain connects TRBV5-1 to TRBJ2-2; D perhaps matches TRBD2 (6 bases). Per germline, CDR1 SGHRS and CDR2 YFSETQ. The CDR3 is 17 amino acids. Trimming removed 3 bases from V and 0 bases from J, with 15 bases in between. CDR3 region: CASSWTIAVANTGELFF. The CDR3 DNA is TGCGCCAGCAGCTGGACCATAGCGGTAGCGAACACCGGGGAGCTGTTTTTT.

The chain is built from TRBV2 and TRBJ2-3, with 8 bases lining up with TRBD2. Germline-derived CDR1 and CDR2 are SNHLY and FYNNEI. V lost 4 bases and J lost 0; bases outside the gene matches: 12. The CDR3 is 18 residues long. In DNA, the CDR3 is TGTGCCAGCAGTGGGGCCATTATACTAGCGGCTAGCACAGATACGCAGTATTTT. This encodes CASSGAIILAASTDTQYF.

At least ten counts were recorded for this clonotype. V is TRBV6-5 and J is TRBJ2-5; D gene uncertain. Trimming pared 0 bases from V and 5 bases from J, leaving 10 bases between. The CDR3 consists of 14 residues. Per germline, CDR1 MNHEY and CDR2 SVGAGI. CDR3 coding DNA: TGTGCCAGCAGTTACTCGATTCGTCCGGAGACCCAGTACTTC. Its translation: CASSYSIRPETQYF.

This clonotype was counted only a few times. CDR3 residues: CASSVAGAGYNEQFF. The CDR3 DNA follows: TGTGCCAGCAGCGTAGCGGGAGCGGGGTACAATGAGCAGTTCTTC. The rearrangement links TRBV9 to TRBJ2-1; TRBD2 matches 7 bases. V lost 0 bases to trimming and J lost 4 bases; unmatched junction nucleotides: 4. The CDR3 extends over 15 amino acids. Germline V gene data show CDR1 as SGDLS and CDR2 as YYNGEE.